A selection of T cell receptor beta chains follows, all from one sample in a study of blood T cell repertoires in COVID-19. This table comes from immunoSEQ multiplex PCR, and its TCRdb copy is limited to in-frame clones, with some not included. The sample shows about 200,000 clones, about 77% of them seen only once. The sample consisted of PBMCs or T cells enriched from blood (not recorded which). The receptors here all came from a woman in her 50s with acute COVID-19. CDR3s include the opening cysteine and the closing phenylalanine or tryptophan. Fields, in order: V gene, J gene, D gene, clone size, CDR3 protein, CDR3 DNA. The D gene is left open where the match is weak. Clone size is stated in some rows and not others, as once, few, many or a class when expanded.

>TRBV14|TRBJ1-1|.|.
CASSQERIGVGGAFF
TGTGCCAGCAGCCAAGAGAGGATCGGGGTCGGGGGAGCTTTCTTT
>TRBV28|TRBJ2-2|TRBD2|.
CASSLGLAGNGELFF
TGTGCCAGCAGTTTGGGACTAGCGGGGAACGGGGAGCTGTTTTTT
>TRBV10-3|TRBJ1-3|.|.
CAISDSSGNTIYF
TGTGCCATCAGTGACAGCTCTGGAAACACCATATATTTT
>TRBV3-1/TRBV3-2|TRBJ1-2|TRBD1|few
CASSRNSGTGASYGYTF
TGTGCCAGCAGCCGCAATTCCGGGACAGGGGCGTCATATGGCTACACCTTC
>TRBV5-6|TRBJ2-1|TRBD2|.
CASFRLADYNEQFF
TGTGCCAGCTTTAGACTAGCGGATTACAATGAGCAGTTCTTC
>TRBV9|TRBJ1-5|.|.
CASSVGGGGDQPQHF
TGTGCCAGCAGCGTAGGAGGGGGTGGGGATCAGCCCCAGCATTTT
>TRBV9|TRBJ1-2|TRBD1|many
CASSVAPGGYGYTF
TGTGCCAGCAGCGTAGCCCCAGGGGGCTATGGCTACACCTTC
>TRBV7-2|TRBJ1-2|TRBD1|.
CASSLGGRGRGYTF
TGTGCCAGCAGCTTAGGGGGCAGGGGGCGAGGCTACACCTTC
>TRBV11-2|TRBJ1-1|.|.
CASSLSGSLNTEAFF
TGTGCCAGCAGCTTATCAGGCAGTTTGAACACTGAAGCTTTCTTT
>TRBV9|TRBJ2-1|TRBD2|.
CPRSAAGGGGEQFF
TGTCCCCGCAGCGCCGCGGGGGGGGGTGGTGAGCAGTTCTTC
>TRBV18|TRBJ1-2|TRBD1|.
CASSPGTGDTGYTF
TGTGCCAGCTCACCTGGGACAGGGGACACTGGCTACACCTTC
>TRBV6-5|TRBJ1-2|.|.
CASNVAQATEGYTF
TGTGCCAGCAACGTTGCCCAGGCAACAGAGGGCTACACCTTC
>TRBV7-9|TRBJ2-5|TRBD1|.
CASSLTGVETQYF
TGTGCCAGCAGCTTGACAGGGGTGGAGACCCAGTACTTC
>TRBV6-2/TRBV6-3|TRBJ1-1|.|.
CASSRPSPGGGTEAFF
TGTGCCAGCAGTAGGCCGTCCCCCGGGGGAGGCACTGAAGCTTTCTTT
>TRBV7-6|TRBJ2-5|TRBD1|.
CASSLAGTGAGETQYF
TGTGCCAGCAGCTTAGCTGGGACAGGGGCGGGAGAGACCCAGTACTTC
>TRBV9|TRBJ2-3|TRBD2|few
CASSVGGVSTDTQYF
TGTGCCAGCAGCGTCGGGGGGGTGAGCACAGATACGCAGTATTTT
>TRBV12-3/TRBV12-4|TRBJ1-2|.|.
CARQTYSGYTF
TGTGCCAGGCAAACTTATAGCGGCTACACCTTC
>TRBV6-5|TRBJ1-2|.|.
CASSLDSGGYGYTF
TGTGCCAGCAGTTTGGACAGCGGGGGCTATGGCTACACCTTC
>TRBV25-1|TRBJ1-1|.|.
CASGSGSDTEAFF
TGTGCCAGCGGCAGTGGTTCCGACACTGAAGCTTTCTTT
>TRBV6-1|TRBJ2-1|TRBD1|.
CASSEAGTGNREQFF
TGTGCCAGCAGTGAAGCGGGGACAGGGAACAGGGAGCAGTTCTTC
>TRBV4-3|TRBJ1-1|.|.
CASSLLSGDRGNTEAFF
TGCGCCAGCAGCCTACTTAGCGGGGATCGGGGAAACACTGAAGCTTTCTTT
>TRBV28|TRBJ2-1|TRBD2|.
CAIAAGGPYHEQFF
TGTGCCATCGCAGCGGGGGGGCCTTATCATGAGCAGTTCTTC
>TRBV7-9|TRBJ1-2|TRBD1|.
CASSSSLGTGVNYGYTF
TGTGCCAGCAGCTCCTCCCTTGGGACAGGGGTCAACTATGGCTACACCTTC
>TRBV28|TRBJ2-1|.|.
CARRRNNEQFF
TGTGCCCGGAGGCGGAACAATGAGCAGTTCTTC
>TRBV5-5|TRBJ1-1|.|.
CASSPTVQGEAFF
TGTGCCAGCAGCCCAACAGTACAGGGTGAAGCTTTCTTT
>TRBV28|TRBJ2-5|.|.
CASSPSIISQETQYF
TGTGCCAGCAGTCCCAGTATAATATCGCAAGAGACCCAGTACTTC
>TRBV14|TRBJ1-4|TRBD1|.
CASSHLRGTGRGWEKLFF
TGTGCCAGCAGCCACCTCCGTGGGACAGGAAGAGGGTGGGAAAAACTGTTTTTT
>TRBV30|TRBJ1-1|.|.
CALSQANTEAFF
TGTGCCTTATCTCAGGCGAACACTGAAGCTTTCTTT
>TRBV27|TRBJ1-1|.|.
CASSNTGLVGNTEAFF
TGTGCCAGCAGTAATACAGGGCTAGTGGGGAACACTGAAGCTTTCTTT
>TRBV19|TRBJ2-5|TRBD2|.
CASSIGTSIETQYF
TGTGCCAGTAGTATTGGGACTAGCATTGAGACCCAGTACTTC
>TRBV27|TRBJ1-4|TRBD1|.
CASRDRGDEKLFF
TGTGCCAGCAGGGACAGGGGAGATGAAAAACTGTTTTTT
>TRBV18|TRBJ1-1|.|.
CASSPGRVHTEAFF
TGTGCCAGCTCACCAGGGAGGGTGCATACTGAAGCTTTCTTT
>TRBV2|TRBJ2-4|TRBD2|.
CASSTISRTSGGTTAAKNIQYF
TGTGCCAGCAGCACGATCTCCCGGACTAGCGGGGGCACTACCGCGGCCAAAAACATTCAGTACTTC
>TRBV5-1|TRBJ2-2|TRBD2|few
CASSLALAGLGELFF
TGCGCCAGCAGCTTGGCTCTAGCGGGCCTCGGGGAGCTGTTTTTT
>TRBV27|TRBJ2-3|TRBD2|.
CASGSWGGGADTQYF
TGTGCCAGCGGGTCCTGGGGCGGGGGGGCAGATACGCAGTATTTT
>TRBV14|TRBJ1-1|.|.
CASSGGNTEAFF
TGTGCCAGCTCGGGTGGAAACACTGAAGCTTTCTTT
>TRBV11-1|TRBJ1-2|.|.
CASSPGREAGGYGYTF
TGTGCCAGCAGCCCAGGCCGGGAAGCCGGGGGCTATGGCTACACCTTC
>TRBV9|TRBJ2-5|TRBD2|.
CASSVAGGNQETQYF
TGTGCCAGCAGCGTAGCGGGGGGGAACCAAGAGACCCAGTACTTC
>TRBV5-1|TRBJ1-3|.|few
CASSSGRENTIYF
TGCGCCAGCAGCTCGGGACGGGAGAACACCATATATTTT
>TRBV11-3|TRBJ2-5|TRBD1|.
CASSLVGSGQGVSQETQYF
TGTGCCAGCAGCTTAGTTGGATCGGGACAGGGGGTGTCACAAGAGACCCAGTACTTC
>TRBV29-1|TRBJ2-1|TRBD2|few
CSVDKRGSNEQFF
TGCAGCGTTGATAAGCGGGGGAGTAATGAGCAGTTCTTC
>TRBV23-1|TRBJ1-4|.|.
CASSQSSARWEKLFF
TGCGCCAGCAGTCAATCGTCGGCGAGGTGGGAAAAACTGTTTTTT
>TRBV7-6|TRBJ1-5|.|.
CASSFSRDQPQHF
TGTGCCAGCAGCTTCTCCAGGGATCAGCCCCAGCATTTT
>TRBV23-1|TRBJ1-2|TRBD1|.
CASSHPLGTGPITNAKKNYGYTF
TGCGCCAGCAGTCATCCTCTAGGGACAGGTCCTATTACCAATGCTAAAAAGAACTATGGCTACACCTTC
>TRBV7-8|TRBJ1-4|TRBD1|once
CASSTHRGLDEKLFF
TGTGCCAGCAGCACCCACAGGGGGTTGGATGAAAAACTGTTTTTT
>TRBV3-1/TRBV3-2|TRBJ2-2|.|.
CASSQGRGTGELFF
TGTGCCAGCAGCCAGGGCAGGGGAACCGGGGAGCTGTTTTTT
>TRBV28|TRBJ2-1|.|once
CASGAWSGGQYNEQFF
TGTGCCAGCGGTGCGTGGTCCGGGGGGCAATACAATGAGCAGTTCTTC
>TRBV6-1|TRBJ2-5|TRBD1|.
CASSEATGTAETQYF
TGTGCCAGCAGTGAAGCGACCGGGACAGCCGAGACCCAGTACTTC
>TRBV5-1|TRBJ2-4|.|once
CASSSDSFGNIQYF
TGCGCCAGCAGTTCGGACAGCTTCGGGAACATTCAGTACTTC
>TRBV7-8|TRBJ1-2|.|few
CASSPRQVLTVSGGYTF
TGTGCCAGCAGCCCTAGACAGGTTTTAACGGTGTCTGGTGGCTACACCTTC
>TRBV7-2|TRBJ1-1|.|.
CASSLQQADTEAFF
TGTGCCAGCAGCTTACAACAAGCGGACACTGAAGCTTTCTTT
>TRBV6-4|TRBJ1-1|.|.
CASSEAQGRTEAFF
TGTGCCAGCAGTGAGGCCCAGGGTCGCACTGAAGCTTTCTTT
>TRBV28|TRBJ1-2|.|.
CASSSSYGYTF
TGTGCCAGCAGTAGCTCGTATGGCTACACCTTC
>TRBV5-1|TRBJ2-5|.|.
CASSLGQVQETQYF
TGCGCCAGCAGCTTGGGGCAGGTCCAAGAGACCCAGTACTTC
>TRBV9|TRBJ2-2|.|.
CASSVKTGGPGELFF
TGTGCCAGCAGCGTTAAGACGGGGGGCCCCGGGGAGCTGTTTTTT
>TRBV7-9|TRBJ2-5|TRBD1|many
CASSLGTGGQETQYF
TGTGCCAGCAGCTTGGGTACAGGGGGCCAGGAGACCCAGTACTTC
>TRBV7-3|TRBJ2-5|TRBD2|few
CASSLSPQSGGQETQYF
TGTGCCAGCAGCTTATCCCCTCAGAGCGGGGGGCAAGAGACCCAGTACTTC
>TRBV3-1/TRBV3-2|TRBJ2-1|.|.
CASSQRVGYNEQFF
TGTGCCAGCAGCCAGCGGGTGGGGTACAATGAGCAGTTCTTC
>TRBV9|TRBJ2-1|TRBD2|.
CASSVSSGGAFSGNEQFF
TGTGCCAGCAGCGTATCTAGCGGGGGGGCCTTCTCTGGGAATGAGCAGTTCTTC